This entry describes one T cell receptor (beta chain). The sample is drawn from a study of blood T cell repertoires in COVID-19. Profiling relied on immunoSEQ multiplex PCR, and the TCRdb table lists in-frame clones only, not all of them. The sample gives around 150,000 clones, around 81% of which show up once; under 5% is in the top ten. The CDR3 loop spans 17 amino acids. The germline CDR1 and CDR2 sequences are SGHDT and YYEEEE. J gave up 0 bases and V 0 bases, and 8 bases lay outside the gene matches. Sequences were obtained from peripheral blood. The sequence derives from a woman aged 55-69 years with acute or convalescent COVID-19. This chain connects TRBV5-6 to TRBJ1-2; TRBD1 matches 7 bases. Here the CDR3 reads CASSLGAYRGPNYGYTF. CDR3 DNA sequence: TGTGCCAGCAGCTTGGGGGCATACAGGGGACCTAACTATGGCTACACCTTC.